These 20 T cell receptor beta chains were all obtained from the same sample, sequenced in a study of T cells in Graves' hyperthyroidism and ophthalmopathy. Using RNA transcripts as the source, TCR beta CDR3 regions were amplified. First-round RT-PCR of the TCR CDR3 relied on the HTBI primer set. Via MiXCR, TCRdb re-called the multiplex PCR reads, giving one row per CDR3 protein. The table records roughly 520,000 distinct CDR3 sequences, around 22% of them present only once. Sequencing was done on a sample of blood. Receptor source: a woman aged 25 to 39 with Graves' ophthalmopathy.

V is TRBV4-2 and J is TRBJ1-5; 10 bases are shared with TRBD1. Germline assignment: CDR1 LGHNA and CDR2 YNFKEQ. The CDR3 loop spans 19 amino acids. Losses at the gene ends were 4 bases for V and 7 bases for J; bases not matched to a gene: 19. The CDR3 here is CASSRDAASGQGFLQPQHF. CDR3 sequence (DNA): TGTGCCAGCAGCCGAGACGCTGCTTCGGGACAGGGGTTTTTGCAGCCCCAGCATTTT.

In this sample, this clonotype turned up many times. This sequence joins TRBV6-1 and TRBJ2-6; tentative D call: TRBD1 (6 bases). Germline-derived CDR1 and CDR2 are MNHNS and SASEGT. Deletions cut 6 bases from V and 3 bases from J, with 12 bases between. This CDR3 region has 15 residues. CDR3 coding DNA: TGTGCCAGCAGGAACAGGGTTGGTGGGGCCAACGTCCTGACTTTC. Protein product: CASRNRVGGANVLTF.

This clonotype was counted at least ten times. V is TRBV27 and J is TRBJ1-2; a possible D gene is TRBD1 (5 bases). CDR3 length equals 12 residues. V dropped 8 bases and J dropped 8 bases, with 15 bases sitting between them. Per the germline V gene, CDR1 is MNHEY and CDR2 is SMNVEV (reference sequence). The CDR3 nucleotides read TGTGCCAGCCCCGGCAGGGTGGACGGCTACACCTTC. It yields the protein CASPGRVDGYTF.

This clonotype was picked up many times. The V gene is TRBV28, the J gene TRBJ1-1; 8 bases align to TRBD1. Germline CDR1 and CDR2: MDHEN and SYDVKM. The V and J ends lost 6 bases and 12 bases, in that order; junction bases with no gene match: 12. The CDR3 sequence is 13 residues long. CDR3 loop: CASRGQAVSEPFF. The CDR3 nucleotides are TGTGCCAGCAGGGGACAGGCGGTGTCGGAACCTTTCTTT.

The genes are TRBV7-8 and TRBJ2-7, with 7 bases lining up with TRBD1. V was pared by 5 bases and J by 2 bases, with 9 bases of the junction left unmatched. This CDR3 spans 15 amino acids. The V gene's germline CDR1 is SGHVS and CDR2 FQNEAQ. DNA for the CDR3: TGTGCCAGCAGCAATTGGGACAGAGACCCCTACGAGCAGTACTTC. It yields the protein CASSNWDRDPYEQYF.

Only a few counts were recorded for this clonotype. The chain has TRBV20-1 and TRBJ1-2; the D is unclear. The CDR3 is 15 residues long. From germline, CDR1 is DFQATT and CDR2 SNEGSKA (reference sequence). V lost 5 bases and J lost 3, with 19 bases in between. CDR3: CSAEGSLAQDYGYTF. The CDR3 DNA is TGCAGTGCTGAAGGGTCCCTCGCTCAAGACTATGGCTACACCTTC.

This clonotype was observed at least ten times. This chain connects TRBV5-1 to TRBJ2-7, with D uncertain. The germline V and J ends were trimmed by 0 bases and 2 bases, with 9 bases remaining between them. There are 14 residues in the CDR3. Germline assignment: CDR1 SGHRS and CDR2 YFSETQ. CDR3 region: CASSLDSDTYEQYF. Written as DNA, the CDR3 is TGCGCCAGCAGCTTGGATTCCGACACCTACGAGCAGTACTTC.

The rearrangement joins TRBV6-1 to TRBJ1-5; D is unresolved. Per germline, CDR1 MNHNS and CDR2 SASEGT. Trimming took off 4 bases at V and 2 bases at J, with 12 bases between the two ends. The length of the CDR3 is 15 residues. DNA of the CDR3: TGTGCCAGCAGTGCTGCTGGGGTTGGCAATCAGCCCCAGCATTTT. It translates to CASSAAGVGNQPQHF.

This clonotype was detected many times. The rearrangement joins TRBV6-1 to TRBJ2-5; D is unclear. This CDR3 region has 14 residues. Trimming took 4 bases from V and 7 from J, leaving 16 bases between them. The germline V gene has CDR1 MNHNS and CDR2 SASEGT. The CDR3 DNA reads TGTGCCAGCAGTGGAAGGCCACCCAGGCGGACCCAGTACTTC. It translates to CASSGRPPRRTQYF.

This clonotype was recorded many times. CDR3 sequence (DNA): TGTGCCAGCTCACCGGGTTCCGGCGCGGGGGAGACCCAGTACTTC. Translation gives CASSPGSGAGETQYF. The chain is built from TRBV18 and TRBJ2-5, with D perhaps matching TRBD2 (6 bases). CDR1 and CDR2 (germline): KGHSH, LQKENI. The V and J ends lost 3 bases and 5 bases respectively, with 16 bases between them. The CDR3 runs 15 residues.

V usage is TRBV15 and J usage is TRBJ2-7; 7 bases agree with TRBD1. Germline values: CDR1 LNHNV, CDR2 YYDKDF (reference sequence). The V segment lost 4 bases and the J segment 6 bases; nucleotides outside the gene matches: 9. The CDR3 length is 14 residues. CDR3 protein: CATSTPGQTGEQYF. The CDR3 DNA is TGTGCCACCAGCACACCGGGACAGACCGGCGAGCAGTACTTC.

V usage is TRBV11-1 and J usage is TRBJ2-5; D possibly corresponds to TRBD1 (5 bases). This CDR3 is built from 16 residues. CDR1 and CDR2 from the germline V gene are SGHAT and FQDESV (reference sequence). Trimming stripped 5 bases from V and 5 bases from J, with 21 bases between. In DNA form, the CDR3 reads TGTGCCAGCAGCGACCTAAGTAAGGGGCCTGCGGAGACCCAGTACTTC. Protein product: CASSDLSKGPAETQYF. Drawing the rest from reference TRBV11-1 and TRBJ2-5, the complete variable domain is EAEVAQSPRYKITEKSQAVAFWCDPISGHATLYWYRQILGQGPELLVQFQDESVVDDSQLPKDRFSAERLKGVDSTLKIQPAELGDSAMYLCASSDLSKGPAETQYFGPGTRLLVL.

This clonotype was observed many times. The V and J genes are TRBV15 and TRBJ1-3; no clear D. The CDR3 is 20 amino acids. V lost 0 bases and J 0 bases, leaving 21 bases between the germline ends. Per the germline V gene, CDR1 is LNHNV and CDR2 is YYDKDF (reference sequence). The CDR3 here is CATSRDPDEGLWNSGNTIYF. The CDR3 bases are TGTGCCACCAGCAGAGACCCCGATGAGGGTTTATGGAACTCTGGAAACACCATATATTTT.

In its sample, this clonotype was seen a few times. At one of its ends the junction is not consistent with the germline gene, which may arise from a read error. The chain combines TRBV18 with TRBJ2-5, with D possibly being TRBD1 (6 bases). This CDR3 spans 15 amino acids. Looked up from germline, CDR1 is KGHSH and CDR2 is LQKENI. This CDR3 reads CASSTPRQAPETQYF. The CDR3 nucleotides read TGTGCCAGCTCAACACCCCGACAGGCCCCGGAGACCCAGTACTTC.

This clonotype has a count of ten or more. The V gene is TRBV4-2, the J gene TRBJ1-2; 10 bases line up with TRBD1. Per germline, CDR1 LGHNA and CDR2 YNFKEQ. Trimming took 0 bases from V and 2 from J; bases not matched to a gene: 15. This CDR3 comprises 20 residues. CDR3 DNA: TGTGCCAGCAGCCAAGATCTGAAGGGACAGGGGATGTGGGGCAACTATGGCTACACCTTC. This sequence encodes CASSQDLKGQGMWGNYGYTF.

This clonotype was counted many times. This chain connects TRBV5-1 to TRBJ1-1; D call uncertain. The CDR3 is made up of 15 amino acids. V was pared by 0 bases and J by 3 bases, with 12 bases between. Germline loops: CDR1 SGHRS, CDR2 YFSETQ. CDR3 DNA sequence: TGCGCCAGCAGCTTGGTCCTAGGGAGCGACACTGAAGCTTTCTTT. It yields the protein CASSLVLGSDTEAFF.

Only a few counts were recorded for this clonotype. This sequence joins TRBV3-1 and TRBJ1-3; D is ambiguous. With 4 bases removed from V and 2 bases from J, the gap between germline ends came to 12 bases. Germline V gene sequence: CDR1 LGHDT, CDR2 YNNKEL (reference sequence). There are 15 residues in the CDR3. The CDR3 sequence: CASSPGGGTGNTIYF. The CDR3, as DNA: TGTGCCAGCAGCCCCGGTGGAGGGACTGGAAACACCATATATTTT.

As regards this clonotype: At one end, the junction sequence differs from germline, possibly due to a read error. V gene TRBV20-1 combines with J gene TRBJ1-2; D is unresolved. This CDR3 has 11 residues. CDR1 and CDR2 from the germline V gene are DFQATT and SNEGSKA (reference sequence). The CDR3 spells CSGYHHLGYSF. The DNA for the CDR3 is TGCAGTGGATACCATCATTTAGGCTACAGCTTC.

The genes are TRBV6-5 and TRBJ2-2; D gene uncertain. V lost 1 base and J 4 bases, leaving 10 bases between the germline ends. The CDR3 sequence is 15 residues long. Germline CDR1 and CDR2: MNHEY and SVGAGI. The CDR3 spells CASSYYLDSTGELFF. The CDR3 DNA follows: TGTGCCAGCAGTTACTACCTAGATAGCACCGGGGAGCTGTTTTTT.

This clonotype was seen only a few times. The chain uses TRBV30 and TRBJ1-2; D remains unclear. Germline-derived CDR1 and CDR2 are GTSNPN and SVGIG (reference sequence). V was clipped by 0 bases and J by 3 bases, with 8 bases between them. The CDR3 length is 13 residues. The DNA of the CDR3 is TGTGCCTGGAGTGTACTAATGGACTATGGCTACACCTTC. The encoded protein is CAWSVLMDYGYTF.